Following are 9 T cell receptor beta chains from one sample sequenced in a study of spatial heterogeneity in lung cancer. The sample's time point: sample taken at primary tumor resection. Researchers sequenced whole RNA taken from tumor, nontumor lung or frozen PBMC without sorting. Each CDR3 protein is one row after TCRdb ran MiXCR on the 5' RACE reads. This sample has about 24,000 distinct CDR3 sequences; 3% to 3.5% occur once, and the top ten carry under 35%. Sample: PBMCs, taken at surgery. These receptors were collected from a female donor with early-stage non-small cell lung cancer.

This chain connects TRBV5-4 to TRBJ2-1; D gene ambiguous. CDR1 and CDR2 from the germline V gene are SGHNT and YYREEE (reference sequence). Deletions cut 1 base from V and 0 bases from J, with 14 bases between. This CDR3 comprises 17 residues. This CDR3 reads CASSLSSHVRSYNEQFF. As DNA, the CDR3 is TGTGCCAGCAGCTTGTCCTCCCACGTTCGCTCCTACAATGAGCAGTTCTTC.

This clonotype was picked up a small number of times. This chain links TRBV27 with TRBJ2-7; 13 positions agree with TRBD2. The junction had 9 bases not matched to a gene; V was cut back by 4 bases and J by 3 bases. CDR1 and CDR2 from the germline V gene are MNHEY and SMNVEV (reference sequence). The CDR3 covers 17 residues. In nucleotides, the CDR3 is TGTGCCAGCAGTTCTAGATGGACTAGCGGGAGTGTCTACGAGCAGTACTTC. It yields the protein CASSSRWTSGSVYEQYF.

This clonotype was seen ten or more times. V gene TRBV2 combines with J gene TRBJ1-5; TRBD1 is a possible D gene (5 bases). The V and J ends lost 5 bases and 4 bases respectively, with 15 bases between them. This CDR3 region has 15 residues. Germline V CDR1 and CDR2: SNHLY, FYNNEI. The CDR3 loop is CASSPQGARNQPQHF. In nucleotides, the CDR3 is TGTGCCAGCAGTCCCCAAGGGGCGAGAAATCAGCCCCAGCATTTT.

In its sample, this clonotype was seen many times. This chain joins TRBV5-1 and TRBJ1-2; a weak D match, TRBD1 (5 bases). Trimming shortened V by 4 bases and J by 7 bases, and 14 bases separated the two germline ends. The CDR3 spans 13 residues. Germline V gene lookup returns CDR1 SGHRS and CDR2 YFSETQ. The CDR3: CASSTRRDVGYTF. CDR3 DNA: TGCGCCAGCAGCACGCGCAGGGACGTTGGCTACACCTTC.

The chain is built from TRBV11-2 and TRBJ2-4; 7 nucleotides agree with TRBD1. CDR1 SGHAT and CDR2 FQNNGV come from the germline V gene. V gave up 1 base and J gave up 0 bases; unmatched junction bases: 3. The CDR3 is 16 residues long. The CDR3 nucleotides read TGTGCCAGCAGCTTAGGACAGGGTTTAGCCAAAAACATTCAGTACTTC. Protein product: CASSLGQGLAKNIQYF.

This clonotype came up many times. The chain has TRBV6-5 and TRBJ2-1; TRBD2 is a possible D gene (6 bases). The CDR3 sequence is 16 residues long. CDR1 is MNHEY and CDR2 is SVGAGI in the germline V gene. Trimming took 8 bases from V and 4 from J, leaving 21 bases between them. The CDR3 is CASWPGGRIGYNEQFF. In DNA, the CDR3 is TGTGCCAGCTGGCCCGGGGGTCGGATAGGGTACAATGAGCAGTTCTTC.

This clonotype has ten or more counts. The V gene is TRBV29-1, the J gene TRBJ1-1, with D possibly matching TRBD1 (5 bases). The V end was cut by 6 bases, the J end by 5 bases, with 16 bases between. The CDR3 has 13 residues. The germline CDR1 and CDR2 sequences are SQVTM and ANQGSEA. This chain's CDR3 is CSVGALGGTEAFF. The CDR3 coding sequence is TGCAGCGTAGGGGCCTTGGGGGGGACTGAAGCTTTCTTT. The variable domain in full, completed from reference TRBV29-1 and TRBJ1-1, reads SAVISQKPSRDICQRGTSLTIQCQVDSQVTMMFWYRQQPGQSLTLIATANQGSEATYESGFVIDKFPISRPNLTFSTLTVSNMSPEDSSIYLCSVGALGGTEAFFGQGTRLTVV.

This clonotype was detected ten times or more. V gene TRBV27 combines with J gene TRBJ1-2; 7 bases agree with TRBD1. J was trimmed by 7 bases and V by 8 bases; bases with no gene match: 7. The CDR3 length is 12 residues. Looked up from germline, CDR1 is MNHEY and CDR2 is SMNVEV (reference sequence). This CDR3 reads CASSTGAAGYTF. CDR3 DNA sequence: TGTGCCAGCTCAACAGGGGCTGCTGGCTACACCTTC.

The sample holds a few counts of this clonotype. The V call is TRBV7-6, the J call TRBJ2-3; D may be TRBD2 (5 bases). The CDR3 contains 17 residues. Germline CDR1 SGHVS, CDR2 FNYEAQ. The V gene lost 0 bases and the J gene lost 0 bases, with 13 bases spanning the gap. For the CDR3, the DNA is TGTGCCAGCAGCTTAGCGGTCGAGGGCGCTAGCACAGATACGCAGTATTTT. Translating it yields CASSLAVEGASTDTQYF.